Below, 27 T cell receptor beta chains from the same sample are listed, as sequenced in a study of control samples from healthy donors and cancer patients. Using immunoSEQ multiplex PCR, the repertoire was profiled, and TCRdb retains in-frame clones only, with some absent. Found here are 100,000 to 150,000 clones, roughly 92% of them singletons; the top ten hold roughly 0.54%. Specimen: PBMCs. The origin of the receptors is an elderly man with head and neck cancer.

The CDR3 bases are TGTGCCAGCAGCCCTAACGGGGGACCCTATGGCTACACCTTC. The encoded protein is CASSPNGGPYGYTF. The J gene is TRBJ1-2, the V gene TRBV2; D possibly corresponds to TRBD1 (5 bases). Trimming took off 6 bases at V and 4 bases at J, with 15 bases between the two ends. The CDR3 extends over 14 amino acids. The germline CDR1 and CDR2 sequences are SNHLY and FYNNEI. The entire variable domain, with the rest obtained from reference TRBV2 and TRBJ1-2, is as follows: EPEVTQTPSHQVTQMGQEVILRCVPISNHLYFYWYRQILGQKVEFLVSFYNNEISEKSEIFDDQFSVERPDGSNFTLKIRSTKLEDSAMYFCASSPNGGPYGYTFGSGTRLTVV.

The chain recombines TRBV18 with TRBJ2-4; tentatively, D is TRBD2 (5 bases). This CDR3 comprises 13 residues. V shed 1 base and J shed 6 bases, with 7 bases lying between them. CDR1 KGHSH and CDR2 LQKENI come from the germline V gene. DNA of the CDR3: TGTGCCAGCTCACCACTTCGGGGAAACATTCAGTACTTC. Translated: CASSPLRGNIQYF. Drawing the rest from reference TRBV18 and TRBJ2-4, the complete variable domain is NAGVMQNPRHLVRRRGQEARLRCSPMKGHSHVYWYRQLPEEGLKFMVYLQKENIIDESGMPKERFSAEFPKEGPSILRIQQVVRGDSAAYFCASSPLRGNIQYFGAGTRLSVL.

This chain links TRBV10-3 with TRBJ1-6; D uncertain. The CDR3 has 15 amino acids. The V end lost 2 bases, the J end lost 7 bases, and 12 bases lay between the germline ends. CDR1 and CDR2 from the germline V gene are ENHRY and SYGVKD. CDR3 in amino acids: CAISERGLTNSPLHF. In DNA, the CDR3 is TGTGCCATCAGTGAGCGAGGACTGACCAATTCACCCCTCCACTTT.

This clone was observed a handful of times. The limits of the CDR3 on the DNA are not certain, so only TCRdb's listed CDR3 is given. The chain employs TRBV20-1 and TRBJ1-5. Germline assignment: CDR1 DFQATT and CDR2 SNEGSKA (reference sequence). The CDR3 has 13 amino acids, counting both end residues. This chain's CDR3 is CSAGGRAGQPQHF.

The genes are TRBV5-6 and TRBJ2-5; 8 bases line up with TRBD1. CDR3 length: 13 amino acids. The V and J ends lost 4 bases and 5 bases, in that order; junction bases with no gene match: 4. Germline V gene lookup returns CDR1 SGHDT and CDR2 YYEEEE. The CDR3 region has the DNA TGTGCCAGCAGCCTGACAGGGGAGGAGACCCAGTACTTC. Protein sequence: CASSLTGEETQYF.

The chain joins TRBV5-4 to TRBJ2-2, with 9 nucleotides matching TRBD2. The CDR3 runs 16 residues. Germline V gene lookup returns CDR1 SGHNT and CDR2 YYREEE (reference sequence). Trimming cost V 0 bases and J 6 bases; bases outside gene matches: 6. DNA of the CDR3: TGTGCCAGCAGCTTGGATGGCGGGGGGGCCGCCGGGGAGCTGTTTTTT. Translating it yields CASSLDGGGAAGELFF. Variable domain in full (rest from reference TRBV5-4 and TRBJ2-2): ETGVTQSPTHLIKTRGQQVTLRCSSQSGHNTVSWYQQALGQGPQFIFQYYREEENGRGNFPPRFSGLQFPNYSSELNVNALELDDSALYLCASSLDGGGAAGELFFGEGSRLTVL.

This sequence joins TRBV3-1 (or the pseudogene TRBV3-2) and TRBJ2-5, with TRBD1 matching 8 bases. Germline V gene sequence: CDR1 LGHDT, CDR2 YNNKEL (reference sequence). Trimming at V came to 5 bases and at J to 2 bases, leaving 7 bases not matched to a gene. The CDR3 length is 15 residues. CDR3 coding DNA: TGTGCCAGCAGCGGACCGACAGGGGTTCAAGAGACCCAGTACTTC. It translates to CASSGPTGVQETQYF.

The chain is built from TRBV7-9 and TRBJ2-7, with D possibly called TRBD1 or TRBD2 (5 bases each). The germline V and J ends were trimmed by 5 bases and 3 bases, with 17 bases remaining between them. There are 15 residues in the CDR3. Germline V CDR1 and CDR2: SEHNR, FQNEAQ (reference sequence). In nucleotides, the CDR3 is TGTGCCAGCAGCCACACCGGGACGGAGGACTACGAGCAGTACTTC. Its translation is CASSHTGTEDYEQYF.

This clone was detected only once. This rearrangement joins TRBV7-2 to TRBJ2-3; D possibly corresponds to TRBD2 (5 bases). Trimming cost V 11 bases and J 2 bases, with 14 bases left between them. This CDR3 has 13 residues. CDR1 is SGHTA, CDR2 FQGNSA, per germline. The CDR3 sequence is CASSGVYTDTQYF. CDR3 nucleotide sequence: TGTGCCTCCTCCGGGGTTTACACAGATACGCAGTATTTT.

V and J are TRBV6-2 or TRBV6-3 and TRBJ1-2; D unclear. Trimming pared 3 bases from V and 1 base from J, leaving 9 bases between. The CDR3 has 14 amino acids. Germline lookup yields CDR1 MNHEY and CDR2 SVGEGT. The CDR3 DNA reads TGTGCCAGCAGTTATAGAAAAAGTAACTATGGCTACACCTTC. Translation gives CASSYRKSNYGYTF.

The chain employs TRBV6-2 or TRBV6-3 and TRBJ1-1; tentative D call: TRBD1 (6 bases). The germline V and J ends were trimmed by 7 bases and 6 bases, with 15 bases remaining between them. Germline assignment: CDR1 MNHEY and CDR2 SVGEGT. The CDR3 runs to 13 residues. The CDR3 DNA reads TGTGCCAGCATCCCTACAGGGAAGGCTGAAGCTTTCTTT. It codes for CASIPTGKAEAFF.

The CDR3 DNA reads TGTGCCAGCTCACCACCGGCTGGGGGCGCAACTAATGAAAAACTGTTTTTT. This translates into CASSPPAGGATNEKLFF. The genes are TRBV18 and TRBJ1-4; possibly TRBD1 for D (6 bases). Trimming left V 0 bases short and J 0 bases short, with 11 bases between. The CDR3 sequence is 17 residues long. Germline V CDR1 and CDR2: KGHSH, LQKENI.

The chain carries TRBV11-2 and TRBJ2-7, with D possibly matching TRBD2 (6 bases). The CDR3 sequence is 16 residues long. Germline V gene sequence: CDR1 SGHAT, CDR2 FQNNGV. V was shortened by 4 bases and J by 2 bases, with 18 bases between the two germline ends. As DNA, the CDR3 is TGTGCCAGCAGCTCATATGATCTAGCGAAGGCCTACGAGCAGTACTTC. It translates to CASSSYDLAKAYEQYF.

V usage is TRBV15 and J usage is TRBJ1-2; TRBD1 agrees at 7 bases. The CDR3 length is 15 residues. Germline lookup yields CDR1 LNHNV and CDR2 YYDKDF (reference sequence). Trimming cost V 3 bases and J 8 bases; bases outside gene matches: 12. CDR3 sequence: CATSRTDRDSEGYTF. CDR3 nucleotides: TGTGCCACCAGCAGGACGGACCGGGACAGTGAGGGCTACACCTTC.

V gene TRBV6-5 combines with J gene TRBJ1-2; D is ambiguous. The germline gives CDR1 MNHEY, CDR2 SVGAGI. Trimming cost V 11 bases and J 1 base, with 11 bases left between them. The CDR3 contains 12 residues. The CDR3 is CAAPDINYGYTF. The CDR3 DNA follows: TGTGCCGCCCCCGACATTAACTATGGCTACACCTTC.

The rearrangement links TRBV2 to TRBJ1-1, with D possibly TRBD1 on 5 matching bases. V was pared by 8 bases and J by 1 base, with 17 bases between. CDR1 and CDR2 from the germline V gene are SNHLY and FYNNEI. The CDR3 length is 15 residues. The CDR3 protein is CASPEWGSKNTEAFF. Here the CDR3 DNA reads TGTGCCAGCCCTGAATGGGGCAGTAAGAACACTGAAGCTTTCTTT.

The chain uses TRBV12-2 and TRBJ1-5; the table's D call, TRBD1, was not checked against the DNA. TRBV12-2 is marked as a pseudogene. The CDR3 is 20 amino acids. CDR3: CASRLALGTGGRRGNQPQHF. The CDR3 bases are TGTGCAAGTCGCTTAGCGCTAGGGACAGGGGGCCGTAGAGGCAATCAGCCCCAGCATTTT.

The CDR3 loop reads CASSPRPRGRVTYEQYF. The CDR3 region has the DNA TGTGCCAGCTCACCTCGTCCCCGGGGCAGGGTGACCTACGAGCAGTACTTC. The chain carries TRBV18 and TRBJ2-7; D is perhaps TRBD1 or TRBD2 (5 bases each). This CDR3 has 17 amino acids. The germline V and J ends were trimmed by 3 bases and 2 bases, with 20 bases remaining between them. Germline V gene data show CDR1 as KGHSH and CDR2 as LQKENI.

The CDR3 DNA reads TGCAGCGTTGACAGCGGGGCGAGCTCCTACGAGCAGTACTTC. Encoded protein: CSVDSGASSYEQYF. The V call is TRBV29-1, the J call TRBJ2-7; 7 nucleotides align to TRBD2. The CDR3 runs 14 residues. Trimming took 3 bases from V and 0 from J; bases not matched to a gene: 5. Germline loops: CDR1 SQVTM, CDR2 ANQGSEA.

This clone has a single count. The chain carries TRBV5-4 and TRBJ2-7, with D possibly TRBD2 on 5 matching bases. CDR3 length: 12 residues. Germline values: CDR1 SGHNT, CDR2 YYREEE (reference sequence). The V gene lost 2 bases and the J gene lost 7 bases, with 10 bases spanning the gap. The CDR3 spells CASSFYPGEQYF. The CDR3 nucleotides read TGTGCCAGCAGCTTTTACCCGGGGGAGCAGTACTTC.

The V call is TRBV2, the J call TRBJ1-1, with a weak D call TRBD1 (6 bases). Between the trimmed V and J ends, which lost 6 bases and 1 base, there was a span of 15 bases. This CDR3 contains 15 residues. In germline, CDR1 is SNHLY, CDR2 FYNNEI. The CDR3 spells CASRDRWEENTEAFF. The CDR3 DNA is TGTGCCAGCAGAGACAGGTGGGAGGAGAACACTGAAGCTTTCTTT.

This rearrangement joins TRBV5-5 to TRBJ1-1; D gene unclear. The CDR3 is 13 residues long. The V gene's germline CDR1 is SGHKS and CDR2 YYEKEE (reference sequence). V lost 7 bases, J lost 1 base, and 11 bases lay in between. Here the CDR3 reads CASGVAPNTEAFF. As DNA, the CDR3 is TGTGCCAGCGGGGTGGCCCCGAACACTGAAGCTTTCTTT.

This clone was counted a single time. V and J are TRBV6-5 and TRBJ2-1, with a possible D match to TRBD1 (7 bases). V was clipped by 3 bases and J by 8 bases, with 14 bases between them. This CDR3 contains 14 residues. From germline, CDR1 is MNHEY and CDR2 SVGAGI. CDR3 in amino acids: CASSYQGGVDEQFF. For the CDR3, the DNA is TGTGCCAGCAGTTATCAGGGGGGAGTTGATGAGCAGTTCTTC.

The V call is TRBV7-6, the J call TRBJ1-6; D perhaps matches TRBD1 (5 bases). V was trimmed by 4 bases and J by 0 bases, leaving 25 bases between them. The CDR3 consists of 21 residues. Germline CDR1 reads SGHVS; CDR2 reads FNYEAQ. CDR3 protein: CASSSSRGTHFPSSYNSPLHF. The CDR3 DNA reads as TGTGCCAGCAGCTCTAGTCGAGGGACCCATTTCCCGAGCTCCTATAATTCACCCCTCCACTTT. The variable domain in full, with the rest retrieved from reference TRBV7-6 and TRBJ1-6, is GAGVSQSPRYKVTKRGQDVALRCDPISGHVSLYWYRQALGQGPEFLTYFNYEAQQDKSGLPNDRFSAERPEGSISTLTIQRTEQRDSAMYRCASSSSRGTHFPSSYNSPLHFGNGTRLTVT.

J is TRBJ2-1 and V is TRBV5-1; 8 bases align to TRBD2. CDR1 is SGHRS and CDR2 is YFSETQ in the germline V gene. The CDR3 has 16 residues. Losses at the gene ends were 0 bases for V and 5 bases for J; bases not matched to a gene: 7. CDR3 region: CASSLEGTRPHNEQFF. DNA for the CDR3: TGCGCCAGCAGCTTGGAGGGGACTAGGCCCCACAATGAGCAGTTCTTC.

This chain links TRBV2 with TRBJ1-3; D is possibly TRBD1 (5 bases). Trimming left V 1 base short and J 0 bases short, with 7 bases between. The CDR3 is 15 residues long. Germline V gene data show CDR1 as SNHLY and CDR2 as FYNNEI. The CDR3 DNA follows: TGTGCCAGCAGTGAAGACAGGCACTCTGGAAACACCATATATTTT. Protein product: CASSEDRHSGNTIYF.

The chain joins TRBV4-2 to TRBJ2-3; 7 bases are a match to TRBD2. CDR1 and CDR2 (germline): LGHNA, YNFKEQ. Trimming at V came to 3 bases and at J to 0 bases, leaving 9 bases not matched to a gene. This CDR3 is 17 amino acids long. CDR3 DNA sequence: TGTGCCAGCAGCCAGGTAGTGGCTAGCGGAAGCACAGATACGCAGTATTTT. The encoded protein is CASSQVVASGSTDTQYF.